This T cell receptor beta chain was found in a study of blood T cell repertoires in COVID-19. The wider study: The United States, Italy and Spain provided the acute and convalescent COVID-19 samples. From T cells, B-cell-depleted T cells, or PBMCs came the material, which was cDNA or gDNA.

How the authors handled the data: From reference gene primer amplification, estimates of nucleated cell counts were derived. TCRdb's copy holds only in-frame clones and misses some; the assay was immunoSEQ multiplex PCR. From that table come the V and J calls and clone size; the DNA was used to work out D and trimming. The sample has 250,000 to 300,000 clones, 86% seen once. J was trimmed by 0 bases and V by 6 bases; bases with no gene match: 3. There are 15 residues in the CDR3. The germline V gene encodes CDR1 LNHDA and CDR2 SQIVND (reference sequence). Sample: peripheral blood. The chain joins TRBV19 to TRBJ2-5; 11 nucleotides agree with TRBD2. The sequence was obtained from a woman in her 30s with COVID-19, enrolled during active disease. CDR3 sequence reads: CASRGLAANQETQYF. The CDR3 DNA reads TGTGCCAGTAGGGGACTAGCGGCTAACCAAGAGACCCAGTACTTC. Filled out from reference TRBV19 and TRBJ2-5, the complete variable domain reads DGGITQSPKYLFRKEGQNVTLSCEQNLNHDAMYWYRQDPGQGLRLIYYSQIVNDFQKGDIAEGYSVSREKKESFPLTVTSAQKNPTAFYLCASRGLAANQETQYFGPGTRLLVL.